This TCR beta chain was obtained from a study of T cell changes during pregnancy in multiple sclerosis. TCRdb keeps only in-frame clones here, not all; method: immunoSEQ multiplex PCR. The sample includes approximately 58,000 clones, approximately 90% seen only once; the top ten take less than 3%. The specimen was peripheral blood, collected in the second trimester of pregnancy. The TCR sequence derives from a female donor in good health, enrolled as a control in a pregnancy study.

This CDR3 reads CASGRRQSNYGYTF. Written as DNA, the CDR3 is TGTGCCAGCGGACGAAGACAGTCTAACTATGGCTACACCTTC. The chain uses TRBV28 and TRBJ1-2; D is possibly TRBD1 (5 bases). Germline CDR1 MDHEN, CDR2 SYDVKM. The germline V and J ends were trimmed by 8 bases and 0 bases, with 13 bases remaining between them. CDR3 length: 14 residues.